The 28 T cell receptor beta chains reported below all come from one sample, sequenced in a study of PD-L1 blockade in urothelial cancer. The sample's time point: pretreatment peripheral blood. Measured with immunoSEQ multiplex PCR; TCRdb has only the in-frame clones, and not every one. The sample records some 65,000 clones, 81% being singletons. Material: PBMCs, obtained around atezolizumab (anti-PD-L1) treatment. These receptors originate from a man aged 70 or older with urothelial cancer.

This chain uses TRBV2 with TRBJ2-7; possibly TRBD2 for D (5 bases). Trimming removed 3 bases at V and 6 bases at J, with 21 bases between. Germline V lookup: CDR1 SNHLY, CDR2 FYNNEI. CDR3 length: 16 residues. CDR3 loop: CASSDLVGGPSLEQYF. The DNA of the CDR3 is TGTGCCAGCAGTGATTTGGTCGGAGGACCGTCACTCGAGCAGTACTTC.

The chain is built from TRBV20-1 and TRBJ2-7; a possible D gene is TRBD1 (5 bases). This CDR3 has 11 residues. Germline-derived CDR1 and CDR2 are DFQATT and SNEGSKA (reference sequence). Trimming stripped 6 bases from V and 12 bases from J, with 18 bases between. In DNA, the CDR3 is TGCAGTGCCCACTTGGGGCGGAACATGTACTTC. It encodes CSAHLGRNMYF.

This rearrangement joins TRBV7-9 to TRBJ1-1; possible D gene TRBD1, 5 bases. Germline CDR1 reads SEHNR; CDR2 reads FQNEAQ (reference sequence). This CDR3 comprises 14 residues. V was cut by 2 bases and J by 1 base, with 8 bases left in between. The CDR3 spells CASSLSTGNTEAFF. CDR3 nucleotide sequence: TGTGCCAGCAGCTTATCAACAGGGAACACTGAAGCTTTCTTT.

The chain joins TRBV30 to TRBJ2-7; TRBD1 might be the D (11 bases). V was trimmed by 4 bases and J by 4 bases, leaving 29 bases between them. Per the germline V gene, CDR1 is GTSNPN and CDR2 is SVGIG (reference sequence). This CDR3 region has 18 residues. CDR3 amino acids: CAWTGQGAASGRGYEQYF. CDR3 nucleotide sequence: TGTGCCTGGACCGGACAGGGGGCTGCGAGCGGGAGGGGATACGAGCAGTACTTC.

In DNA, the CDR3 is TGTGCCAGCAGAAGATCCATAACAAATGAAAAACTGTTTTTT. As protein: CASRRSITNEKLFF. The V gene is TRBV6-1, the J gene TRBJ1-4; no clear D gene. CDR3 size: 14 residues. The V and J ends lost 6 bases and 5 bases respectively, with 13 bases between them. Per the germline V gene, CDR1 is MNHNS and CDR2 is SASEGT.

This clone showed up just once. The CDR3 region is CASSFPRDRSKETQYF. CDR3 nucleotide sequence: TGCGCCAGCAGTTTCCCCCGGGACAGATCGAAAGAGACCCAGTACTTC. The chain recombines TRBV10-2 with TRBJ2-5; TRBD1 aligns across 7 bases. The germline V gene encodes CDR1 WSHSY and CDR2 SAAADI. This CDR3 is built from 16 residues. V lost 5 bases and J lost 3; bases outside the gene matches: 12.

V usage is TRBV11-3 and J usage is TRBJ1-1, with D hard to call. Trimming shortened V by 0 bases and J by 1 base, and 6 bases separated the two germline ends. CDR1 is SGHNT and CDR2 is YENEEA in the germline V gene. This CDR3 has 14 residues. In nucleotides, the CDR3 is TGTGCCAGCAGCTTAGACGGGGAGAACACTGAAGCTTTCTTT. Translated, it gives CASSLDGENTEAFF.

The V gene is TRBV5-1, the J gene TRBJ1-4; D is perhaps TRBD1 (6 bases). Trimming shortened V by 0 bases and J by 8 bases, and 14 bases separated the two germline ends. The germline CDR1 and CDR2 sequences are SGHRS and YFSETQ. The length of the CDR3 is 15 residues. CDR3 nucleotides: TGCGCCAGCAGCTTGGTGGGCAGGGGTGCGGAAAAACTGTTTTTT. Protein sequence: CASSLVGRGAEKLFF.

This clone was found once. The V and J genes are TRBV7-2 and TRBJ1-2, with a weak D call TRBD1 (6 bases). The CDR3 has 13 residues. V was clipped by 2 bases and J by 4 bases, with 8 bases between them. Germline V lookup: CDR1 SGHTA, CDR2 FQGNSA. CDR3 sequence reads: CASSLMDSYGYTF. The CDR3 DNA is TGTGCCAGCAGCTTAATGGACAGCTATGGCTACACCTTC.

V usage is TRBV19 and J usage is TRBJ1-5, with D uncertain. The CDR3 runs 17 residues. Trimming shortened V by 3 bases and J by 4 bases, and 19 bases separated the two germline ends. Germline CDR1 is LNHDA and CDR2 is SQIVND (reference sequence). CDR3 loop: CASSISAPVLRNQPQHF. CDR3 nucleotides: TGTGCCAGTAGTATTTCCGCCCCAGTTTTACGAAATCAGCCCCAGCATTTT.

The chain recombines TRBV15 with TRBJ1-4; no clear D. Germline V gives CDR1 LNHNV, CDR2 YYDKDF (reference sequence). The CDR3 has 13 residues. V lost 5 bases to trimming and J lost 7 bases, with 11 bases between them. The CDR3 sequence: CATSVTPGEKLFF. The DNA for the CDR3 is TGTGCCACCAGCGTTACCCCCGGTGAAAAACTGTTTTTT.

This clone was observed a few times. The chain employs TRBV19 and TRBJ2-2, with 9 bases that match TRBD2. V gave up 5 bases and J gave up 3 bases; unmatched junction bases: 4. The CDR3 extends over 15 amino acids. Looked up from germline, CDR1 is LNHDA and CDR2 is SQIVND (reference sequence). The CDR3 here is CASSGREGYTGELFF. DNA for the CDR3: TGTGCCAGTAGTGGGCGGGAGGGCTACACCGGGGAGCTGTTTTTT.

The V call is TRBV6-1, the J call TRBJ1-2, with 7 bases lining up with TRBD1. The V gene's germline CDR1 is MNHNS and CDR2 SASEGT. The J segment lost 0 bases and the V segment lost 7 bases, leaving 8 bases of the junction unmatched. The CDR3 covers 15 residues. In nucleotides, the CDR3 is TGTGCCAGCAATCCGCGACAGGGAGCTAACTATGGCTACACCTTC. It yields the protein CASNPRQGANYGYTF.

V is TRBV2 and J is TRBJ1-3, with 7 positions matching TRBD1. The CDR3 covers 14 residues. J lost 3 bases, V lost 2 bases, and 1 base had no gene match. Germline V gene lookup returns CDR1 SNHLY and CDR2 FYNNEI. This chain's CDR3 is CASSERQGGNTIYF. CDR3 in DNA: TGTGCCAGCAGTGAACGACAGGGTGGAAACACCATATATTTT.

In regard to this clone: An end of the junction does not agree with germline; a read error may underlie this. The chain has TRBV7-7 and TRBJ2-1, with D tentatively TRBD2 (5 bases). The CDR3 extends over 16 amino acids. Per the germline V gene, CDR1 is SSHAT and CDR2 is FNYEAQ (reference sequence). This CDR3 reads CASSLDRLAPYNEQFF. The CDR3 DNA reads TGTGCTAGCAGCTTAGACCGCCTAGCCCCCTACAATGAGCAGTTCTTC.

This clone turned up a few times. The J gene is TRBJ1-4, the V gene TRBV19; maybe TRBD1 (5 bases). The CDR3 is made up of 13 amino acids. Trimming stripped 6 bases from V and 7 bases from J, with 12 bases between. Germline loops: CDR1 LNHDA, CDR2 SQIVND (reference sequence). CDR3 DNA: TGTGCCAGTAGAATGACAGTGGGTGAAAAACTGTTTTTT. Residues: CASRMTVGEKLFF.

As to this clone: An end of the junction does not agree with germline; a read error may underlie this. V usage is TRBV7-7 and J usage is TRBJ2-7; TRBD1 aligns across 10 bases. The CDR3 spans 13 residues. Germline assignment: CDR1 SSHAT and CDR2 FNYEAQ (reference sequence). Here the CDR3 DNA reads TGTGCTAGCAGCTCTGGGACAGGGGACGAGCAGTACTTC. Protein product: CASSSGTGDEQYF.

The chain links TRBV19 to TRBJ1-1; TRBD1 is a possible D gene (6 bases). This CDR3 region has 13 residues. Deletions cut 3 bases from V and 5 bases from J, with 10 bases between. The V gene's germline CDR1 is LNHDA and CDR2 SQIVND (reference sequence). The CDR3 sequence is CASSMNRDTEAFF. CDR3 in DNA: TGTGCCAGTAGTATGAACAGGGATACTGAAGCTTTCTTT.

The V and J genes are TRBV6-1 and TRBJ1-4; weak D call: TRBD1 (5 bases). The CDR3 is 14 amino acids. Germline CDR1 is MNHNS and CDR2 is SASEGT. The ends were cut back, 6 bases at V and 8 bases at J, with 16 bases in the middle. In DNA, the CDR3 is TGTGCCAGCAGCCCTCGGGGGGAGGGGGAAAAACTGTTTTTT. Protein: CASSPRGEGEKLFF.

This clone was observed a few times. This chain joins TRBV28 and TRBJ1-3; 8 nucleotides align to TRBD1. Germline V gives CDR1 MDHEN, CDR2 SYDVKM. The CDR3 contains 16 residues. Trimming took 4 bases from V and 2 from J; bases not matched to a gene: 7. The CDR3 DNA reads TGTGCCAGCAGTTCCCCCAAGACAGGGGCTGGAAACACCATATATTTT. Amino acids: CASSSPKTGAGNTIYF. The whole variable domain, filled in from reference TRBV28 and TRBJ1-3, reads DVKVTQSSRYLVKRTGEKVFLECVQDMDHENMFWYRQDPGLGLRLIYFSYDVKMKEKGDIPEGYSVSREKKERFSLILESASTNQTSMYLCASSSPKTGAGNTIYFGEGSWLTVV.

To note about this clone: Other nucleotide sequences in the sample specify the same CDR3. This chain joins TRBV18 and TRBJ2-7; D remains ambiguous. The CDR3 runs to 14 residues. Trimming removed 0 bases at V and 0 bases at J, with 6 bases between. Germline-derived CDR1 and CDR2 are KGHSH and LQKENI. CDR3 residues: CASSPPADSYEQYF. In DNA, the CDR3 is TGTGCCAGCTCACCACCGGCGGACTCCTACGAGCAGTACTTC.

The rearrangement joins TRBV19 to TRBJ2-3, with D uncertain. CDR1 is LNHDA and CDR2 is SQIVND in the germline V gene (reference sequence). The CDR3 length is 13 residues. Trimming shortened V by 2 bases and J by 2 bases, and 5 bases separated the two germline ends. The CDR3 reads CASSIMYTDTQYF. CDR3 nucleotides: TGTGCCAGTAGTATAATGTACACAGATACGCAGTATTTT.

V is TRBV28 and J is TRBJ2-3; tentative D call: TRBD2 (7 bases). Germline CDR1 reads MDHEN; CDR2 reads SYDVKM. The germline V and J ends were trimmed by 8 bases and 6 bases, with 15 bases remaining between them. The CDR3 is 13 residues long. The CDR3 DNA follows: TGTGCCAGCCGACTTGGGGGGGCGGATACGCAGTATTTT. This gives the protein CASRLGGADTQYF. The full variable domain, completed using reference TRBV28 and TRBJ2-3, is DVKVTQSSRYLVKRTGEKVFLECVQDMDHENMFWYRQDPGLGLRLIYFSYDVKMKEKGDIPEGYSVSREKKERFSLILESASTNQTSMYLCASRLGGADTQYFGPGTRLTVL.

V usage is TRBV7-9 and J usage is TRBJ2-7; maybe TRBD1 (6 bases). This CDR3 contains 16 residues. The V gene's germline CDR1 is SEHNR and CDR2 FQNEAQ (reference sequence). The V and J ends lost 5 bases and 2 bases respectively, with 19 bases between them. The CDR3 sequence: CASSPGRLGQTYEQYF. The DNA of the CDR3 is TGTGCCAGCAGCCCAGGGCGACTGGGACAAACCTACGAGCAGTACTTC.

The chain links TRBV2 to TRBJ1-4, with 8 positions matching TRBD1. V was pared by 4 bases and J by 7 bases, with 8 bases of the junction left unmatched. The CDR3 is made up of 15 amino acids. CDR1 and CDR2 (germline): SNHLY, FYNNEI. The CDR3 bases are TGTGCCAGCAGTGCTCAGGGGGCGAGGGGTGAAAAACTGTTTTTT. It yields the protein CASSAQGARGEKLFF.

CDR3: CASSDQGPDTQYF. The CDR3 DNA reads as TGTGCCAGCAGTGATCAGGGGCCAGATACGCAGTATTTT. The chain carries TRBV2 and TRBJ2-3; D is perhaps TRBD1 (6 bases). The V gene lost 3 bases and the J gene lost 4 bases, with 8 bases spanning the gap. This CDR3 is built from 13 residues. The germline CDR1 and CDR2 sequences are SNHLY and FYNNEI.

DNA of the CDR3: TGTGCCAGTAGTCCGGGACTAGCGAGCTACGAGCAGTACTTC. Translation gives CASSPGLASYEQYF. The chain carries TRBV19 and TRBJ2-7, with TRBD2 matching 10 bases. Germline CDR1 LNHDA, CDR2 SQIVND (reference sequence). V gave up 5 bases and J gave up 3 bases; unmatched junction bases: 4. The CDR3 consists of 14 residues.

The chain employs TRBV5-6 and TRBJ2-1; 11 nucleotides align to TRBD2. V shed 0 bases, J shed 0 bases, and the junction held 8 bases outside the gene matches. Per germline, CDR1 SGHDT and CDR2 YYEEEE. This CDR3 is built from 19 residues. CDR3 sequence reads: CASSLGNSGGVYSYNEQFF. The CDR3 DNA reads TGTGCCAGCAGCTTGGGTAATAGCGGGGGGGTTTACTCCTACAATGAGCAGTTCTTC. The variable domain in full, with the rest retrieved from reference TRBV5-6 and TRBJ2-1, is DAGVTQSPTHLIKTRGQQVTLRCSPKSGHDTVSWYQQALGQGPQFIFQYYEEEERQRGNFPDRFSGHQFPNYSSELNVNALLLGDSALYLCASSLGNSGGVYSYNEQFFGPGTRLTVL.